The 19 T cell receptor beta chains listed next were all sequenced from one sample in a study of cytomegalovirus exposure and HLA in healthy donors (dated by TCRdb to the late 2010s). Library preparation used the immunoSEQ multiplex PCR assay. For the multiplex PCR, a mixture combining 60 forward primers for TCR Vbeta segments and 13 reverse primers for TCR Jbeta segments was used. In its TCRdb copy, this immuneACCESS table keeps in-frame sequences only and misses some clones. Where compared with another copy, unresolved V genes explain less than half of these, and the others have no known cause. This sample holds more than 65,000 clones; roughly 71% were observed only once. The ten largest clones capture 11% of the sample. The sequencing sample was made of PBMCs. The receptors originated from a woman aged 55-69 years in good health and CMV-seropositive.

The chain uses TRBV2 and TRBJ1-4; no clear D gene. Trimming pared 9 bases from V and 3 bases from J, leaving 14 bases between. This CDR3 is built from 14 residues. Germline V lookup: CDR1 SNHLY, CDR2 FYNNEI. The CDR3 bases are TGTGCCAGTTGGAGGGCAGGATCTAATGAAAAACTGTTTTTT. It encodes CASWRAGSNEKLFF.

This clone has just a few counts. This chain connects TRBV10-3 to TRBJ1-4, with TRBD1 matching over 8 bases. In germline, CDR1 is ENHRY, CDR2 SYGVKD. The CDR3 covers 13 residues. V gave up 6 bases and J gave up 5 bases; unmatched junction bases: 2. This CDR3 reads CAIRDRENEKLFF. The CDR3 DNA follows: TGTGCCATCAGGGACAGGGAAAATGAAAAACTGTTTTTT.

This rearrangement joins TRBV7-8 to TRBJ2-1, with TRBD1 matching 8 bases. The CDR3 is 15 amino acids. The V and J ends lost 2 bases and 7 bases, in that order; junction bases with no gene match: 7. The germline V gene has CDR1 SGHVS and CDR2 FQNEAQ. CDR3 in amino acids: CASSLTGGMGNEQFF. In nucleotides, the CDR3 is TGTGCCAGCAGCTTAACAGGGGGAATGGGAAATGAGCAGTTCTTC.

This clone has just a few counts. The chain combines TRBV6-1 with TRBJ2-5; tentatively, D is TRBD2 (6 bases). Germline CDR1 MNHNS, CDR2 SASEGT. There are 15 residues in the CDR3. Trimming removed 6 bases at V and 5 bases at J, with 19 bases between. CDR3 amino acids: CASSLIGAGGETQYF. Here the CDR3 DNA reads TGTGCCAGCAGCCTCATCGGGGCAGGAGGGGAGACCCAGTACTTC.

CDR3 in amino acids: CASSPPSQGSNTEAFF. CDR3 coding DNA: TGTGCCAGCTCACCACCCTCCCAGGGGAGTAACACTGAAGCTTTCTTT. The V call is TRBV18, the J call TRBJ1-1, with D perhaps TRBD1 (6 bases). Between the trimmed V and J ends, which lost 0 bases and 2 bases, there was a span of 13 bases. The CDR3 totals 16 residues. Germline loops: CDR1 KGHSH, CDR2 LQKENI. The full variable domain, its missing parts supplied by reference TRBV18 and TRBJ1-1, is NAGVMQNPRHLVRRRGQEARLRCSPMKGHSHVYWYRQLPEEGLKFMVYLQKENIIDESGMPKERFSAEFPKEGPSILRIQQVVRGDSAAYFCASSPPSQGSNTEAFFGQGTRLTVV.

V usage is TRBV7-8 and J usage is TRBJ2-7; D gene unclear. Germline values: CDR1 SGHVS, CDR2 FQNEAQ. V lost 5 bases to trimming and J lost 4 bases, with 21 bases between them. The CDR3 is 16 amino acids. The CDR3 DNA is TGTGCCAGCAGCCCTAGTCGTCTCCAGACTCTATACGAGCAGTACTTC. Translating gives CASSPSRLQTLYEQYF.

This chain's CDR3 is CASSSGQGLSYEQYF. The CDR3 DNA reads as TGTGCCAGCAGCTCGGGACAGGGCCTCTCCTACGAGCAGTACTTC. The chain couples TRBV11-2 to TRBJ2-7; 9 nucleotides match TRBD1. Germline V lookup: CDR1 SGHAT, CDR2 FQNNGV. V lost 4 bases to trimming and J lost 0 bases; unmatched junction nucleotides: 4. The CDR3 has 15 amino acids.

This clone was counted a few times. CDR3: CASSQPLPGGAPFF. CDR3 coding DNA: TGCGCCAGCAGCCAACCACTTCCAGGGGGCGCACCCTTCTTT. The chain couples TRBV4-1 to TRBJ1-1; TRBD1 agrees at 8 bases. Trimming cost V 2 bases and J 14 bases; bases outside gene matches: 13. Per the germline V gene, CDR1 is MGHRA and CDR2 is YSYEKL. CDR3 length: 14 amino acids.

A single count supports this clone. This chain's CDR3 is CASSTGTGLINEKLFF. DNA for the CDR3: TGTGCCAGCAGCACCGGGACAGGTCTTATTAATGAAAAACTGTTTTTT. This sequence joins TRBV11-2 and TRBJ1-4; 8 bases align to TRBD1. The CDR3 consists of 16 residues. CDR1 and CDR2 from the germline V gene are SGHAT and FQNNGV. The ends lost 5 bases at V and 4 bases at J; junction bases unmatched: 9.

Comment on this clone: An end of the junction does not agree with germline; a read error may underlie this. V usage is TRBV5-1 and J usage is TRBJ1-2; a possible D gene is TRBD1 (6 bases). Germline CDR1 and CDR2: SGHRS and YFSETQ. This CDR3 has 13 residues. The CDR3 coding sequence is TGCGCCAGCAGCTTCACAGGGACATATGGGTACACCTTC. It specifies CASSFTGTYGYTF.

V usage is TRBV7-8 and J usage is TRBJ1-6; D is unresolved. The V and J ends lost 1 base and 7 bases respectively, with 14 bases between them. The CDR3 spans 16 residues. Germline lookup yields CDR1 SGHVS and CDR2 FQNEAQ. CDR3: CASSLVWRDGNSPLHF. DNA for the CDR3: TGTGCCAGCAGCTTAGTCTGGAGGGATGGAAATTCACCCCTCCACTTT.

The rearrangement uses TRBV9 and TRBJ1-4; possibly TRBD1 for D (5 bases). V shed 0 bases and J shed 6 bases, with 9 bases lying between them. The CDR3 is made up of 14 amino acids. Germline V gene data show CDR1 as SGDLS and CDR2 as YYNGEE. DNA of the CDR3: TGTGCCAGCAGCGTAGGGTGGGGGGATGAAAAACTGTTTTTT. It is translated as CASSVGWGDEKLFF. The whole variable domain, filled in from reference TRBV9 and TRBJ1-4, reads DSGVTQTPKHLITATGQRVTLRCSPRSGDLSVYWYQQSLDQGLQFLIQYYNGEERAKGNILERFSAQQFPDLHSELNLSSLELGDSALYFCASSVGWGDEKLFFGSGTQLSVL.

The V and J genes are TRBV30 and TRBJ1-2, with TRBD1 matching over 12 bases. This CDR3 contains 16 residues. CDR1 is GTSNPN, CDR2 SVGIG, per germline (reference sequence). J lost 6 bases, V lost 0 bases, and 8 bases had no gene match. The CDR3 sequence is CAWSVPGTGGADGYTF. The CDR3 DNA sequence: TGTGCCTGGAGTGTACCTGGGACAGGGGGCGCGGATGGCTACACCTTC.

The rearrangement joins TRBV7-2 to TRBJ2-7; D is uncertain. CDR3 size: 15 residues. V gave up 3 bases and J gave up 0 bases, with 12 bases separating them. CDR1 SGHTA and CDR2 FQGNSA come from the germline V gene. CDR3 protein: CASSFGFSPSYEQYF. The CDR3 DNA follows: TGTGCCAGCAGCTTTGGCTTTTCCCCCTCCTACGAGCAGTACTTC. The full variable domain, rest sourced from reference TRBV7-2 and TRBJ2-7, is GAGVSQSPSNKVTEKGKDVELRCDPISGHTALYWYRQSLGQGLEFLIYFQGNSAPDKSGLPSDRFSAERTGGSVSTLTIQRTQQEDSAVYLCASSFGFSPSYEQYFGPGTRLTVT.

The genes are TRBV11-3 and TRBJ1-3, with 8 bases fitting TRBD1. Unmatched junction bases numbered 6, after V lost 5 bases and J lost 0 bases. The CDR3 totals 16 residues. Per germline, CDR1 SGHNT and CDR2 YENEEA. CDR3 in amino acids: CASSRRQGISGNTIYF. DNA of the CDR3: TGTGCCAGCAGCAGAAGACAGGGGATCTCTGGAAACACCATATATTTT.

The V and J genes are TRBV11-2 and TRBJ1-3, with D possibly matching TRBD1 (6 bases). Trimming removed 1 base from V and 2 bases from J, with 6 bases in between. The CDR3 loop spans 14 amino acids. Germline values: CDR1 SGHAT, CDR2 FQNNGV. The CDR3 coding sequence is TGTGCCAGCAGCTTAGCAGGGGCTGGAAACACCATATATTTT. It yields the protein CASSLAGAGNTIYF. Complete variable domain (other parts from reference TRBV11-2 and TRBJ1-3): EAGVAQSPRYKIIEKRQSVAFWCNPISGHATLYWYQQILGQGPKLLIQFQNNGVVDDSQLPKDRFSAERLKGVDSTLKIQPAKLEDSAVYLCASSLAGAGNTIYFGEGSWLTVV.

This clone has a handful of counts. The chain carries TRBV5-6 and TRBJ2-1, with a possible D match to TRBD1 (6 bases). The germline V and J ends were trimmed by 2 bases and 0 bases, with 6 bases remaining between them. From germline, CDR1 is SGHDT and CDR2 YYEEEE. The CDR3 runs to 14 residues. CDR3 protein: CASSLQGSYNEQFF. CDR3 DNA sequence: TGTGCCAGCAGCTTACAGGGCTCCTACAATGAGCAGTTCTTC.

The chain links TRBV2 to TRBJ1-5; 9 bases line up with TRBD1. Trimming at V came to 6 bases and at J to 1 base, leaving 4 bases not matched to a gene. This CDR3 has 15 residues. Germline V gene sequence: CDR1 SNHLY, CDR2 FYNNEI. The CDR3 sequence is CASRGQGSSNQPQHF. As DNA, the CDR3 is TGTGCCAGCAGGGGACAGGGTTCAAGCAATCAGCCCCAGCATTTT.

The chain uses TRBV4-1 and TRBJ1-2; 7 nucleotides agree with TRBD1. With 1 base clipped from V and 2 bases from J, the junction kept 4 bases outside the gene matches. The CDR3 extends over 15 amino acids. Germline CDR1 is MGHRA and CDR2 is YSYEKL. The CDR3: CASSQVVTGNYGYTF. CDR3 in DNA: TGCGCCAGCAGCCAAGTAGTGACAGGGAACTATGGCTACACCTTC.